These 2 T cell receptor beta chains were all obtained from the same sample, sequenced in a study of response to subunit inactivated influenza vaccine. One entry per CDR3 protein, called by TCRdb with MiXCR from the RT-PCR reads. The sample lists 600,000 to 700,000 distinct CDR3 sequences; around 13% were seen once. The sample in question was PBMCs from blood, obtained less than 15 days before vaccination. Receptors were obtained from a man aged 45-65 years who received an inactivated influenza vaccine.

There are a few counts of this clonotype. The chain is built from TRBV6-5 and TRBJ2-5; possibly TRBD1 for D (6 bases). Between the trimmed V and J ends, which lost 0 bases and 5 bases, there was a span of 10 bases. CDR1 and CDR2 (germline): MNHEY, SVGAGI. The CDR3 length is 14 residues. This chain's CDR3 is CASSYSIRGETQYF. CDR3 bases: TGTGCCAGCAGTTACTCGATCAGGGGTGAGACCCAGTACTTC.

This chain connects TRBV6-2 or TRBV6-3 to TRBJ2-3, with D perhaps TRBD1 (6 bases). The CDR3 consists of 13 residues. From germline, CDR1 is MNHEY and CDR2 SVGEGT. V lost 8 bases to trimming and J lost 3 bases, with 12 bases between them. This CDR3 reads CASRDTRTDTQYF. DNA of the CDR3: TGTGCCAGCCGGGACACCCGAACAGATACGCAGTATTTT.